These T cell receptor beta chains were read from a single sample in a study of T cell repertoires in cytomegalovirus infection. TCRdb redid the calling of the reads with MiXCR, one entry per CDR3 protein. The table lists more than 45,000 distinct CDR3 sequences, 15% to 25% of them singletons, with more than 55% in the top ten. These receptors lack a known antigen. Here the sequenced sample was CD8+ T cells from cultured PBMCs, taken from culture after CMV antigen stimulation. The receptors were gathered from a human donor in good health (CMV status not recorded). Some clones in this sample may be carry-over from other donors' samples. CDR3s include the opening cysteine and the closing phenylalanine or tryptophan. The order of the fields is V gene, clone size, J gene, D gene, CDR3 protein, CDR3 DNA. D genes are given only for firm matches. Some rows have no size entry. The others give once, few or many, or a class for an expanded clone.

TRBV24-1	few	TRBJ2-5	-	CATAHRGEETQYF	TGTGCCACCGCGCATCGTGGCGAAGAGACCCAGTACTTC
TRBV3-1	-	TRBJ2-1	TRBD1	CASSQPGQGYNEQFF	TGTGCCAGCAGCCAACCGGGACAGGGCTACAATGAGCAGTTCTTC
TRBV5-6	many	TRBJ2-5	-	CASSPPDSMRPQYF	TGTGCCAGCAGCCCCCCGGACAGTATGAGACCCCAGTACTTC
TRBV7-2	few	TRBJ1-5	-	CASSLPQRVNQPQHF	TGTGCCAGCAGCCTACCCCAGCGCGTCAATCAGCCCCAGCATTTT
TRBV20-1	-	TRBJ2-7	TRBD2	CSASGLAGGLEQYF	TGCAGTGCTAGTGGGCTAGCGGGAGGGCTAGAGCAGTACTTC
TRBV27	few	TRBJ1-2	TRBD1	CASSLAIPTGGSGYTF	TGTGCCAGCAGTTTGGCCATCCCGACAGGGGGCTCTGGCTACACCTTC
TRBV4-2	-	TRBJ1-2	TRBD1	CASTLTGRDGYTF	TGTGCCAGCACCTTGACAGGGAGAGATGGCTACACCTTC
TRBV7-2	-	TRBJ2-3	TRBD2	CASSLAGTSGGNTQYF	TGTGCCAGCAGCTTAGCGGGGACTAGCGGGGGGAATACGCAGTATTTT
TRBV15	-	TRBJ2-1	-	CATSREGRDYNEQFF	TGTGCCACCAGCAGAGAAGGCAGAGACTACAATGAGCAGTTCTTC
TRBV6-2/TRBV6-3	-	TRBJ2-1	TRBD2	CASSYAGGRNEQFF	TGTGCCAGCAGTTACGCGGGAGGGCGGAATGAGCAGTTCTTC
TRBV7-9	few	TRBJ2-4	-	CASSPGENIQYF	TGTGCCAGCAGTCCTGGGGAGAACATTCAGTACTTC
TRBV7-2	-	TRBJ2-7	-	CASSLRDLPGEQYF	TGTGCCAGCAGCCTCCGGGACCTTCCAGGGGAGCAGTACTTC
TRBV11-2	few	TRBJ1-1	-	CASSLTSTGAFF	TGTGCCAGCAGCTTAACCAGTACCGGAGCTTTCTTT
TRBV6-2/TRBV6-3	-	TRBJ2-5	TRBD2	CASSLGTSGRPYQETQYF	TGTGCCAGCAGTCTCGGGACTAGCGGGAGACCGTACCAAGAGACCCAGTACTTC
TRBV27	many	TRBJ2-5	-	CASSLGGRWETQYF	TGTGCCAGCAGTTTAGGGGGGCGGTGGGAGACCCAGTACTTC
TRBV6-2/TRBV6-3	few	TRBJ2-1	TRBD2	CASSYSSTSGISDEQFF	TGTGCCAGCAGTTACTCTTCGACTAGCGGGATTTCGGATGAGCAGTTCTTC
TRBV7-2	few	TRBJ1-1	-	CASSLSIGGNTEAFF	TGTGCCAGCAGCTTATCTATAGGGGGTAACACTGAAGCTTTCTTT
TRBV12-3/TRBV12-4	few	TRBJ2-1	TRBD2	CASSSSGGWNEQFF	TGTGCCAGCAGTTCTAGCGGGGGGTGGAATGAGCAGTTCTTC
TRBV7-9	few	TRBJ2-3	TRBD2	CASSPATSGRADTQYF	TGTGCCAGCAGCCCCGCGACTAGCGGGAGGGCAGATACGCAGTATTTT
TRBV7-6	medium-sized	TRBJ2-1	TRBD2	CASSLSSGPSYNEQFF	TGTGCCAGCAGCTTAAGTAGCGGGCCCTCCTACAATGAGCAGTTCTTC
TRBV12-3/TRBV12-4	-	TRBJ1-4	TRBD1	CASSPTGDEKLFF	TGTGCCAGCAGTCCTACAGGGGATGAAAAACTGTTTTTT
TRBV7-2	few	TRBJ2-1	-	CASSLRDWGFDEQFF	TGTGCCAGCAGCCTCCGGGACTGGGGTTTTGATGAGCAGTTCTTC
TRBV5-4	few	TRBJ1-2	-	CASSYRTGNYGYTF	TGTGCCAGCAGCTACCGAACAGGAAACTATGGCTACACCTTC
TRBV7-9	-	TRBJ2-4	-	CASSFEGRAKNIQYF	TGTGCCAGCAGCTTCGAGGGGAGGGCCAAAAACATTCAGTACTTC
TRBV11-2	few	TRBJ2-7	-	CASSLGTRTYEQYF	TGTGCCAGCAGCTTAGGAACAAGGACATACGAGCAGTACTTC
TRBV6-1	-	TRBJ1-2	-	CASSGDYYGYTF	TGTGCCAGCAGTGGGGACTACTATGGCTACACCTTC
TRBV7-8	-	TRBJ2-1	-	CASSLGTVKSQFF	TGTGCCAGCAGCTTAGGGACAGTCAAGAGCCAGTTCTTC
TRBV6-1	-	TRBJ2-7	-	CASSDGVSVGVPIDYEQYF	TGTGCCAGCAGTGACGGAGTCTCGGTGGGGGTGCCGATCGACTACGAGCAGTACTTC
TRBV7-6	-	TRBJ2-7	-	CASSLGGTDYEQYF	TGTGCCAGCAGCTTAGGCGGGACCGACTACGAGCAGTACTTC
TRBV24-1	-	TRBJ1-2	-	CATSAGRADYGYTF	TGTGCCACCAGTGCCGGACGGGCCGACTATGGCTACACCTTC
TRBV12-5	few	TRBJ1-1	-	CASGKRDTEAFF	TGTGCTAGTGGGAAGAGGGACACTGAAGCTTTCTTT
TRBV5-1	few	TRBJ1-2	-	CASSPGPYGYTF	TGCGCCAGCAGCCCAGGGCCGTATGGCTACACCTTC
TRBV19	-	TRBJ1-1	-	CASSPSGFTEAFF	TGTGCCAGTAGCCCTTCGGGGTTCACTGAAGCTTTCTTT
TRBV7-2	few	TRBJ2-7	TRBD1	CASSSSGQGAHEQYF	TGTGCCAGCAGCTCATCGGGACAGGGGGCGCACGAGCAGTACTTC
TRBV20-1	few	TRBJ1-2	-	CSARRYYGYTF	TGCAGTGCTCGACGGTACTATGGCTACACCTTC
TRBV7-8	few	TRBJ2-2	TRBD2	CASSLLAGGDTGELFF	TGTGCCAGCAGCCTTCTAGCGGGGGGAGACACCGGGGAGCTGTTTTTT
TRBV7-8	few	TRBJ2-3	TRBD1	CASSLLDRAFTDTQYF	TGTGCCAGCAGCTTACTAGACAGGGCTTTCACAGATACGCAGTATTTT
TRBV10-2	few	TRBJ2-2	-	CASSAGRELFF	TGCGCCAGCAGCGCAGGGAGGGAGCTGTTTTTT
TRBV6-1	-	TRBJ1-1	-	CASGGTEAFF	TGTGCCAGTGGGGGCACTGAAGCTTTCTTT
TRBV3-1	few	TRBJ2-7	-	CASSRGTAPHEQYF	TGTGCCAGCAGCCGCGGGACGGCCCCCCACGAGCAGTACTTC
TRBV7-9	once	TRBJ2-7	TRBD1	CASTGQVSYEQYF	TGTGCCAGCACCGGACAGGTCTCCTACGAGCAGTACTTC
TRBV24-1	-	TRBJ2-7	-	CATRESSYEQYF	TGTGCCACCAGAGAAAGCTCCTACGAGCAGTACTTC
TRBV29-1	-	TRBJ1-5	-	CTFLAGLRTNQPQHF	TGCACCTTCCTCGCAGGGCTTCGGACTAATCAGCCCCAGCATTTT
TRBV7-9	-	TRBJ1-5	TRBD1	CASSSDRVESNQPQHF	TGTGCCAGCAGCTCCGACAGGGTTGAGAGCAATCAGCCCCAGCATTTT
TRBV28	few	TRBJ2-1	-	CASSLRQNEQFF	TGTGCCAGCAGTTTAAGACAGAATGAGCAGTTCTTC
TRBV19	-	TRBJ2-7	TRBD2	CASSIAGGDFYEQYF	TGTGCCAGTAGTATAGCGGGAGGGGATTTCTACGAGCAGTACTTC
TRBV7-9	-	TRBJ1-4	-	CASSFWTATNEKLFF	TGTGCCAGCAGCTTTTGGACCGCAACTAATGAAAAACTGTTTTTT
TRBV7-9	-	TRBJ1-1	-	CASHRENTEAFF	TGTGCCAGCCACAGGGAGAACACTGAAGCTTTCTTT
TRBV7-2	-	TRBJ2-2	-	CASSATAPNTGELFF	TGTGCCAGCAGCGCCACAGCCCCGAACACCGGGGAGCTGTTTTTT
TRBV19	-	TRBJ1-4	TRBD1	CASLGTGAKLFF	TGTGCCAGCCTCGGGACAGGGGCGAAACTGTTTTTT